This T cell receptor (beta chain) was sequenced for a study of response to subunit inactivated influenza vaccine. General study findings and limits: Researchers suggested that each seasonal influenza vaccination recruits few new T cells.

The V gene's germline CDR1 is KGHDR and CDR2 SFDVKD. V gave up 0 bases and J gave up 2 bases, with 7 bases separating them. This CDR3 has 15 amino acids. One entry per CDR3 protein results from TCRdb running MiXCR on the RT-PCR reads. The sample lists 700,000 to 800,000 distinct CDR3 sequences; about 18% were seen once. This clonotype was recorded once. Its antigen is as yet unknown. The sample here was PBMCs from blood, taken around 5 days after vaccination. The clonotype originates from a man aged 50-60 years who received an inactivated influenza vaccine. The chain carries TRBV24-1 and TRBJ2-1; tentative D call: TRBD1 (6 bases). The DNA of the CDR3 is TGTGCCACCAGTGATTTGTGGACAGCCTACAATGAGCAGTTCTTC. It specifies CATSDLWTAYNEQFF.